A selection of T cell receptor beta chains follows, all from one sample in a study of T-cell reconstitution after alpha-beta-depleted transplantation in children. TCRdb itself ran the PCR reads through MiXCR, one entry per CDR3 protein. The sample records fewer than 1 million distinct CDR3 sequences, about 15% being singletons. The specimen comprised PBMCs, mostly from graft donor cells, sampled 360 days after TCRalphabeta/CD19-depleted stem cell transplant. All receptors derive from a male patient under 18 who had a stem cell transplant for acute lymphoblastic leukemia, so the T cells may come from the graft donor. The CDR3 runs from the conserved cysteine through the conserved F or W. Each record gives: clone size, J gene, V gene, CDR3 protein. Clone size is shown for a subset of rows, as once, few, many or a class of expanded clone.

NA	TRBJ2-1	TRBV20-1	CSARGLLAGSINEQFF
NA	TRBJ2-2	TRBV20-1	CSASGLGKVTNTGELFF
NA	TRBJ2-5	TRBV18	CASSPQRELETQYF
few	TRBJ1-2	TRBV20-1	CSANEGRGPQGGYTF
many	TRBJ2-7	TRBV9	CASSVDTDYEQYF
NA	TRBJ2-1	TRBV7-6	CASSRALDRIYNEQFF
few	TRBJ1-1	TRBV29-1	CSVWTGMNTEAFF
few	TRBJ1-2	TRBV5-5	CASNDRRGPTNYGYTF
many	TRBJ2-7	TRBV20-1	CSARAPGTGHHEQYF
NA	TRBJ2-7	TRBV9	CASSGQGLSYEQYF
many	TRBJ2-3	TRBV18	CASSSGTGITDTQYF
NA	TRBJ2-2	TRBV12-3/TRBV12-4	CASGVAGAYTGELFF
NA	TRBJ2-7	TRBV4-1	CASSQDGREASYEQYF
NA	TRBJ1-3	TRBV7-9	CASSSQGANGNTIYF
few	TRBJ2-1	TRBV5-1	CASSRTSGSYDEQFF
many	TRBJ2-3	TRBV6-5	CASSYGDLGEDTQYF
few	TRBJ1-4	TRBV4-1	CASSTKVGGPGGTNEKLFF
NA	TRBJ2-7	TRBV5-1	CASSPLAAYYEQYF
NA	TRBJ2-2	TRBV5-1	CASQGHANTGELFF
few	TRBJ2-5	TRBV10-2	CASSDYRGGETQYF
NA	TRBJ1-1	TRBV18	CASSPHDLNTEAFF
few	TRBJ2-1	TRBV5-1	CASSLAGTSGIGVRAYNEQFF
NA	TRBJ2-3	TRBV20-1	CSEEREGLGADTQYF
NA	TRBJ2-7	TRBV19	CASSRAVSDHEQYF
few	TRBJ2-3	TRBV4-1	CASSQEGGRVDGDTQYF
NA	TRBJ2-5	TRBV10-3	CAISESLLGETQYF
NA	TRBJ2-3	TRBV7-8	CASSLGQVAGGSDTQYF
few	TRBJ1-6	TRBV6-5	CASSYSKAWGRQNSPLHF
NA	TRBJ2-7	TRBV27	CASSGQGYSYEQYF
many	TRBJ2-2	TRBV9	CASSVVGATGELFF
NA	TRBJ2-5	TRBV7-9	CASNWEVYGAQYF
NA	TRBJ2-2	TRBV20-1	CCARRLAANTGELFF
NA	TRBJ2-4	TRBV5-1	CASSSTSGSWRGYPYF
NA	TRBJ2-2	TRBV29-1	CSVPLAGDSGELFF
few	TRBJ2-7	TRBV7-2	CASSLAGTTRGYEQYF
NA	TRBJ2-3	TRBV24-1	CATSDPGLDDTQYF
NA	TRBJ2-1	TRBV5-1	CASSLAKTGSSSYNEQFF
few	TRBJ2-3	TRBV5-1	CASSSGSSDTQYF
NA	TRBJ2-2	TRBV20-1	CSASGSPNTGELFF
NA	TRBJ1-1	TRBV18	CASSSSDRNMNTEAFF
many	TRBJ2-7	TRBV6-5	CASSYGPTTSYEQYF
NA	TRBJ2-5	TRBV11-1	CASSGGLAGNQETQYF
few	TRBJ2-2	TRBV5-1	CASSLAKGPENTGELFF
few	TRBJ2-3	TRBV29-1	CSVALAGGPTDTQYF
few	TRBJ1-5	TRBV2	CASGGARNQPQHF
NA	TRBJ2-1	TRBV29-1	CSVSDTGLYYNEQFF
NA	TRBJ1-1	TRBV7-9	CASSLQQGNTEAFF
NA	TRBJ2-7	TRBV5-1	CASSMGQLGGEQYF
few	TRBJ2-3	TRBV4-1	CASSQGDRGITDTQYF
NA	TRBJ1-1	TRBV20-1	CSARGFGGTEAFF
few	TRBJ2-1	TRBV20-1	CSTRRTAPYNEQFF
few	TRBJ2-4	TRBV20-1	CSATLNLAKNIQYF
NA	TRBJ2-4	TRBV5-1	CASSSSGGGPFKYF
few	TRBJ2-1	TRBV10-2	CASRVLRGAGLSYNEQFF
NA	TRBJ2-3	TRBV5-6	CASSFPGLILTDTQYF
many	TRBJ2-2	TRBV3-1	CASSQVAHTGELFF
NA	TRBJ2-7	TRBV7-9	CASSLDSGNEQYF
few	TRBJ1-3	TRBV6-5	CASSYQRGVVNTIYF
NA	TRBJ2-1	TRBV7-3	CASSPFPIAGSRGRSYNEQFF
NA	TRBJ2-6	TRBV7-9	CASTGANVLTF